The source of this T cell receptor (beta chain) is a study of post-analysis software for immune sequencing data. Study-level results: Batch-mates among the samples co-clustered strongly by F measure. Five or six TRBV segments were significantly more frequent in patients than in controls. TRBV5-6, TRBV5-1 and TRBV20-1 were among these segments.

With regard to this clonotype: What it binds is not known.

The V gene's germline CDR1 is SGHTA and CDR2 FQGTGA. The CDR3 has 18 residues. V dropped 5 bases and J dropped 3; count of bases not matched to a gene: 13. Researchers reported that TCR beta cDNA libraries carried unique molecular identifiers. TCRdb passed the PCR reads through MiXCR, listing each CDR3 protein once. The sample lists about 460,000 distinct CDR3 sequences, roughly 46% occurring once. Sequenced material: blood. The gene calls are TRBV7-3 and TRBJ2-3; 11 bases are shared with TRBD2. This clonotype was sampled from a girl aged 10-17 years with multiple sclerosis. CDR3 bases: TGTGCCAGCAGCCCAGGGACTAGCGGAGTAATACGAACAGATACGCAGTATTTT. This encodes CASSPGTSGVIRTDTQYF.